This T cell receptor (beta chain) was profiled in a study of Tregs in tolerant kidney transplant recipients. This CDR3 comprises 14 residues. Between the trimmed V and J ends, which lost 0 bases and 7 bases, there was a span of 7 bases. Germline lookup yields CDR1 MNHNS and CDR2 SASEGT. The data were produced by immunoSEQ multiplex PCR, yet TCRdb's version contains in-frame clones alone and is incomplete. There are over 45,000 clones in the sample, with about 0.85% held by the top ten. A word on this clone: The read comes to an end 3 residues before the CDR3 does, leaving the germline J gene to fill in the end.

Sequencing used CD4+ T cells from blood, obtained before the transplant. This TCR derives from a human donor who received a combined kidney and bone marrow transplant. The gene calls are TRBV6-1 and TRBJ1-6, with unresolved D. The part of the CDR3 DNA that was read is TGTGCCAGCAGTGAAGCGCTTCAGAATTCACCC. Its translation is CASSEALQNSP. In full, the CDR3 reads CASSEALQNSPLHF.